Each of the 21 T cell receptor beta chains below was sequenced from the same sample in a study of shared clonotypes between healthy human individuals. Naive CD8 cells, CD45RO-negative and positively selected for CCR7, excluded terminally differentiated effector memory CD45RA+ cells. Assay used: immunoSEQ multiplex PCR; TCRdb lists only in-frame clones, some missing. In the table there are some 2.1 million clones, just under 95% of which are singletons. Sequences were obtained from naive CD8+ T cells sorted from blood. These receptors all come from a man younger than 35 in good health.

This clone appeared a single time. The gene calls are TRBV7-2 and TRBJ2-1; 8 bases align to TRBD2. Germline V lookup: CDR1 SGHTA, CDR2 FQGNSA. The CDR3 is 13 amino acids. The junction had 8 bases not matched to a gene; V was cut back by 10 bases and J by 6 bases. This CDR3 is CATYSGNTNEQFF. The CDR3 DNA follows: TGTGCCACCTATAGCGGGAATACCAATGAGCAGTTCTTC.

V usage is TRBV5-6 and J usage is TRBJ2-2; no clear D gene. CDR3 length equals 15 residues. The V gene's germline CDR1 is SGHDT and CDR2 YYEEEE. V shed 1 base and J shed 3 bases, with 10 bases lying between them. The CDR3 spells CASSLYAFDTGELFF. CDR3 bases: TGTGCCAGCAGCTTGTACGCATTTGACACCGGGGAGCTGTTTTTT. The variable domain in full, completed from reference TRBV5-6 and TRBJ2-2, reads DAGVTQSPTHLIKTRGQQVTLRCSPKSGHDTVSWYQQALGQGPQFIFQYYEEEERQRGNFPDRFSGHQFPNYSSELNVNALLLGDSALYLCASSLYAFDTGELFFGEGSRLTVL.

Remarks on this clone: Other DNA sequences of this sample code for an identical CDR3. V and J are TRBV9 and TRBJ2-1; no clear D. This CDR3 is built from 15 residues. Deletions cut 2 bases from V and 0 bases from J, with 9 bases between. The germline CDR1 and CDR2 sequences are SGDLS and YYNGEE. In DNA form, the CDR3 reads TGTGCCAGCAGCGTCGAGGTTAGCTCCTACAATGAGCAGTTCTTC. It codes for CASSVEVSSYNEQFF. The whole variable domain, remainder taken from reference TRBV9 and TRBJ2-1, is DSGVTQTPKHLITATGQRVTLRCSPRSGDLSVYWYQQSLDQGLQFLIQYYNGEERAKGNILERFSAQQFPDLHSELNLSSLELGDSALYFCASSVEVSSYNEQFFGPGTRLTVL.

The chain joins TRBV5-5 to TRBJ2-7; no clear D gene. The CDR3 is 13 amino acids. The V and J ends lost 6 bases and 0 bases respectively, with 10 bases between them. From germline, CDR1 is SGHKS and CDR2 YYEKEE (reference sequence). CDR3 nucleotides: TGTGCCAGCACACATGCCGACTCCTACGAGCAGTACTTC. Protein: CASTHADSYEQYF.

The V and J genes are TRBV5-1 and TRBJ2-7, with D possibly being TRBD2 (5 bases). With 1 base removed from V and 6 bases from J, the gap between germline ends came to 11 bases. This CDR3 spans 13 amino acids. Germline V gene lookup returns CDR1 SGHRS and CDR2 YFSETQ. CDR3 residues: CASSLLTEGEQYF. In nucleotides, the CDR3 is TGCGCCAGCAGCTTGCTCACAGAGGGCGAGCAGTACTTC.

This chain links TRBV19 with TRBJ2-7, with 9 bases fitting TRBD1. The CDR3 length is 15 residues. Germline trimming cut 1 base from V and 3 bases from J; bases unmatched to any gene: 4. Per the germline V gene, CDR1 is LNHDA and CDR2 is SQIVND (reference sequence). The CDR3 bases are TGTGCCAGTAGTATAGGGTGGACAGGGGACTACGAGCAGTACTTC. It is translated as CASSIGWTGDYEQYF.

This chain connects TRBV2 to TRBJ1-2; perhaps TRBD1 as D (6 bases). V was cut by 3 bases and J by 2 bases, with 16 bases left in between. The germline gives CDR1 SNHLY, CDR2 FYNNEI. CDR3 size: 16 residues. The CDR3 DNA is TGTGCCAGCAGTGATTTTGAGGCAGGGACAAACTATGGCTACACCTTC. Translated, it gives CASSDFEAGTNYGYTF.

This chain connects TRBV5-6 to TRBJ2-7; 7 nucleotides align to TRBD2. This CDR3 spans 14 amino acids. From germline, CDR1 is SGHDT and CDR2 YYEEEE. Losses at the gene ends were 4 bases for V and 6 bases for J; bases not matched to a gene: 10. CDR3 sequence: CASSHQSGTTEQYF. CDR3 DNA: TGTGCCAGCAGCCATCAATCCGGGACTACCGAGCAGTACTTC.

About this clone itself: A read error may account for a junction end that differs from germline. The chain uses TRBV2 and TRBJ2-2, with D perhaps TRBD2 (6 bases). Per germline, CDR1 SNHLY and CDR2 FYNNEI. There are 13 residues in the CDR3. The CDR3 loop reads CGGVAENTGELFF. CDR3 sequence (DNA): TGCGGGGGTGTTGCAGAGAACACCGGGGAGCTGTTTTTT.

The chain links TRBV28 to TRBJ1-1, with D perhaps matching TRBD1 (6 bases). In germline, CDR1 is MDHEN, CDR2 SYDVKM. V was clipped by 6 bases and J by 1 base, with 15 bases between them. The CDR3 totals 15 residues. CDR3 protein: CASSLTWTANTEAFF. The CDR3 DNA reads as TGTGCCAGCAGCCTTACCTGGACAGCGAACACTGAAGCTTTCTTT.

The J gene is TRBJ2-7, the V gene TRBV4-1; D possibly uses TRBD1 or TRBD2 (6 bases each). V was pared by 3 bases and J by 7 bases, with 10 bases between. Germline V gene sequence: CDR1 MGHRA, CDR2 YSYEKL. CDR3 length equals 12 residues. As DNA, the CDR3 is TGCGCCAGCAGCCAGAAGGGGGGTGAGCAGTACTTC. Translating it yields CASSQKGGEQYF.

V gene TRBV28 combines with J gene TRBJ2-7; 7 positions match TRBD1. Per the germline V gene, CDR1 is MDHEN and CDR2 is SYDVKM. The J segment lost 0 bases and the V segment lost 3 bases, leaving 5 bases of the junction unmatched. The CDR3 spans 15 residues. Here the CDR3 DNA reads TGTGCCAGCAGTTTGATAGGGGACAGCTCCTACGAGCAGTACTTC. Its translation is CASSLIGDSSYEQYF.

This clone has a single count. The chain is built from TRBV5-4 and TRBJ2-3; 10 bases are shared with TRBD1. V shed 4 bases, J shed 0 bases, and the junction held 5 bases outside the gene matches. CDR1 and CDR2 (germline): SGHNT, YYREEE (reference sequence). The CDR3 covers 16 residues. The CDR3 region has the DNA TGTGCCAGCAGCCCGGACAGGGGGACTAGCACAGATACGCAGTATTTT. It is translated as CASSPDRGTSTDTQYF.

This chain connects TRBV7-9 to TRBJ1-1; possibly TRBD1 for D (5 bases). Between the trimmed V and J ends, which lost 2 bases and 5 bases, there was a span of 15 bases. The CDR3 runs 15 residues. CDR1 and CDR2 (germline): SEHNR, FQNEAQ (reference sequence). CDR3 loop: CASSLQSGERTEAFF. The CDR3, as DNA: TGTGCCAGCAGCTTACAATCGGGGGAGAGAACTGAAGCTTTCTTT. The full variable domain, in which reference TRBV7-9 and TRBJ1-1 provide the parts outside the CDR3, is DTGVSQNPRHKITKRGQNVTFRCDPISEHNRLYWYRQTLGQGPEFLTYFQNEAQLEKSRLLSDRFSAERPKGSFSTLEIQRTEQGDSAMYLCASSLQSGERTEAFFGQGTRLTVV.

Only one count was recorded for this clone. This chain links TRBV5-6 with TRBJ2-7; D unclear. Germline lookup yields CDR1 SGHDT and CDR2 YYEEEE. V dropped 4 bases and J dropped 0 bases, with 8 bases sitting between them. The CDR3 sequence is 13 residues long. As DNA, the CDR3 is TGTGCCAGCAGCCAGCAGGACTCCTACGAGCAGTACTTC. This translates into CASSQQDSYEQYF.

The J gene is TRBJ2-7, the V gene TRBV7-3; maybe TRBD2 (5 bases). Trimming pared 2 bases from V and 3 bases from J, leaving 14 bases between. CDR3 length: 15 residues. Germline loops: CDR1 SGHTA, CDR2 FQGTGA. CDR3 amino acids: CASSLGVGDHYEQYF. CDR3 bases: TGTGCCAGCAGCTTAGGAGTCGGGGATCACTACGAGCAGTACTTC.

The table lists this clone with a count of one. This sequence joins TRBV19 and TRBJ2-5, with D tentatively TRBD2 (7 bases). CDR3 size: 15 residues. V shed 5 bases and J shed 1 base, with 14 bases lying between them. CDR1 and CDR2 from the germline V gene are LNHDA and SQIVND (reference sequence). This CDR3 reads CASSGRGDPQETQYF. The CDR3 bases are TGTGCCAGTAGTGGGAGGGGGGACCCCCAAGAGACCCAGTACTTC.

The chain links TRBV28 to TRBJ2-3, with D unclear. The CDR3 is 15 amino acids. Trimming pared 6 bases from V and 2 bases from J, leaving 15 bases between. Per the germline V gene, CDR1 is MDHEN and CDR2 is SYDVKM. The CDR3 sequence: CASSLAQQYTDTQYF. The CDR3 region has the DNA TGTGCCAGCAGCCTCGCTCAACAATACACAGATACGCAGTATTTT.

This clone was detected once. This chain uses TRBV10-3 with TRBJ1-1, with 10 bases matching TRBD1. Germline V gene lookup returns CDR1 ENHRY and CDR2 SYGVKD. This CDR3 spans 16 amino acids. With 10 bases clipped from V and 0 bases from J, the junction kept 11 bases outside the gene matches. CDR3 region: CASSGTGEGLNTEAFF. The CDR3 nucleotides read TGTGCCAGTTCCGGGACAGGGGAAGGTTTGAACACTGAAGCTTTCTTT.

The J gene is TRBJ2-1, the V gene TRBV29-1; D possibly matches TRBD1 or TRBD2 (6 bases each). This CDR3 has 18 residues. Germline CDR1 reads SQVTM; CDR2 reads ANQGSEA. The ends were cut back, 4 bases at V and 0 bases at J, with 22 bases in the middle. The CDR3 region has the DNA TGCAGCGTTGGAGGGGGGCTGCTGAATCAATTCTCCTACAATGAGCAGTTCTTC. Its protein product is CSVGGGLLNQFSYNEQFF.

This chain links TRBV27 with TRBJ1-6, with TRBD1 matching over 9 bases. V shed 5 bases and J 8 bases; nucleotides not matched to a gene: 7. This CDR3 region has 15 residues. Germline V CDR1 and CDR2: MNHEY, SMNVEV (reference sequence). The CDR3 is CASSPTGTGYSPLHF. For the CDR3, the DNA is TGTGCCAGCAGTCCGACAGGGACAGGGTATTCACCCCTCCACTTT.